A selection of T cell receptor beta chains follows, all from one sample in a study of control samples from healthy donors and cancer patients. The table came from immunoSEQ multiplex PCR; TCRdb's copy has only in-frame clones and leaves some out. There are 45,000 to 60,000 clones in the sample; 90% to 95% occur only once, and 3.5% to 4% lies in the top ten. Specimen: blood. These receptors came from a man in his thirties or forties in good health. CDR3s include the opening cysteine and the closing phenylalanine or tryptophan. A D gene is named only where the DNA matches it firmly. Some rows have no size entry. The others give once, few or many, or a class for an expanded clone.

>TRBV6-2/TRBV6-3|.|TRBJ2-3|.
CASSYSWGTDTQYF
TGTGCCAGCAGTTACTCTTGGGGCACAGATACGCAGTATTTT
>TRBV7-2|.|TRBJ1-5|.
CASSPGRGNQPQHF
TGTGCCAGCAGCCCAGGCAGGGGAAATCAGCCCCAGCATTTT
>TRBV11-2|.|TRBJ1-2|.
CASSRLGEGYGYTF
TGTGCCAGCAGCCGACTCGGCGAGGGGTATGGCTACACCTTC
>TRBV29-1|.|TRBJ2-5|.
CSVGEGETQYF
TGCAGCGTGGGCGAAGGAGAGACCCAGTACTTC
>TRBV29-1|.|TRBJ1-1|.
CSVISDGGTEAFF
TGCAGCGTTATAAGCGACGGGGGGACTGAAGCTTTCTTT
>TRBV5-1|TRBD2|TRBJ2-1|.
CASSAGLAGYNEQFF
TGCGCCAGCAGCGCCGGACTAGCGGGGTACAATGAGCAGTTCTTC
>TRBV30|TRBD1|TRBJ1-2|.
CAWTKTGQGNYGYTF
TGTGCCTGGACTAAGACGGGACAGGGGAACTATGGCTACACCTTC
>TRBV28|.|TRBJ2-4|.
CASSSCQYF
TGTGCCAGCAGTTCCTGTCAGTACTTC
>TRBV24-1|TRBD1|TRBJ1-1|.
CATSPGGASTEAFF
TGTGCCACCAGTCCAGGGGGAGCGAGCACTGAAGCTTTCTTT
>TRBV10-2|.|TRBJ2-2|.
CASTRVSGELFF
TGCGCCAGCACAAGGGTTAGCGGGGAGCTGTTTTTT
>TRBV30|TRBD1|TRBJ1-5|once
CASSGGVKQPQHF
TGTGCCTCATCAGGGGGAGTGAAACAGCCCCAGCATTTT
>TRBV6-6|.|TRBJ1-4|.
CASSASGANEKLFF
TGTGCCAGCAGCGCCTCAGGGGCTAATGAAAAACTGTTTTTT
>TRBV5-8|.|TRBJ2-5|once
CASSFRGLEETQYF
TGTGCCAGCAGCTTTAGGGGTTTGGAAGAGACCCAGTACTTC
>TRBV30|TRBD1|TRBJ1-1|.
CAWSRQGSTEAFF
TGTGCCTGGAGTCGACAGGGATCCACTGAAGCTTTCTTT
>TRBV13|TRBD2|TRBJ2-1|.
CASSLGLAGGFSSYNEQFF
TGTGCCAGCAGCTTGGGGCTAGCGGGCGGCTTCAGCTCCTACAATGAGCAGTTCTTC
>TRBV6-2/TRBV6-3|.|TRBJ1-5|.
CASSRQFSNQPQHF
TGTGCCAGCAGTAGACAATTTAGCAATCAGCCCCAGCATTTT
>TRBV7-2|.|TRBJ1-1|.
CASSLDWAGAFF
TGTGCCAGCAGCTTAGACTGGGCCGGGGCTTTCTTT
>TRBV4-3|.|TRBJ1-1|.
CASSQGGGWGNTEAFF
TGCGCCAGCAGCCAAGGAGGGGGGTGGGGAAACACTGAAGCTTTCTTT
>TRBV9|TRBD2|TRBJ2-1|.
CASSSLAGGAYNEQFF
TGTGCCAGCAGCTCTCTAGCGGGGGGAGCCTACAATGAGCAGTTCTTC
>TRBV10-3|TRBD2|TRBJ2-7|.
CAISSTGTSGGYEQYF
TGTGCCATCAGTTCGACCGGGACTAGCGGGGGCTACGAGCAGTACTTC
>TRBV6-1|TRBD1|TRBJ2-7|.
CASSELGTADLEQYF
TGTGCCAGCAGTGAATTAGGGACAGCGGACCTAGAGCAGTACTTC
>TRBV7-2|TRBD1|TRBJ1-1|.
CASSPRSDRGPTFF
TGTGCCAGCAGCCCCCGATCGGACAGGGGACCAACTTTCTTT
>TRBV27|TRBD1|TRBJ1-5|.
CASSVYRGQTQHF
TGTGCCAGCAGTGTATACAGGGGTCAGACCCAGCATTTT